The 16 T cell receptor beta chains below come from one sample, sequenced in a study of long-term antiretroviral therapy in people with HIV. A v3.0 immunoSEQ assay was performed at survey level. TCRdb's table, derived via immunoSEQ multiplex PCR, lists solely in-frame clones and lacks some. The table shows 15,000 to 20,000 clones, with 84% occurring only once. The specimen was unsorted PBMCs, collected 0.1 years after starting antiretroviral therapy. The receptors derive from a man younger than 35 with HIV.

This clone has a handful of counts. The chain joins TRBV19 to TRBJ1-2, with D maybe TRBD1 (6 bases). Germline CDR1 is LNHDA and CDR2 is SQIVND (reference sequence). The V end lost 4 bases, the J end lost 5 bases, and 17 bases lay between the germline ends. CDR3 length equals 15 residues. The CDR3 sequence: CASSTTGTFGYGYTF. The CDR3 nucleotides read TGTGCCAGTAGTACAACAGGGACTTTTGGGTATGGCTACACCTTC.

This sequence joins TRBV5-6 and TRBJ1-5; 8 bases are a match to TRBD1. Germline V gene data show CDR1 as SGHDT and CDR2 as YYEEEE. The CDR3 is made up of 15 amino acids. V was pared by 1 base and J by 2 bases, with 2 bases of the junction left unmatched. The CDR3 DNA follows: TGTGCCAGCAGCTTGTTGGGACAGGGCAATCAGCCCCAGCATTTT. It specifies CASSLLGQGNQPQHF.

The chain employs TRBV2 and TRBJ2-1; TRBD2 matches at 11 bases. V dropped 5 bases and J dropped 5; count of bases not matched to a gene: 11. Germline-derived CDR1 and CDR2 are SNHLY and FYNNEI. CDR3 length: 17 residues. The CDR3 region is CASSPNPLAGGHNEQFF. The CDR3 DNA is TGTGCCAGCAGTCCTAACCCCCTAGCGGGAGGACACAATGAGCAGTTCTTC.

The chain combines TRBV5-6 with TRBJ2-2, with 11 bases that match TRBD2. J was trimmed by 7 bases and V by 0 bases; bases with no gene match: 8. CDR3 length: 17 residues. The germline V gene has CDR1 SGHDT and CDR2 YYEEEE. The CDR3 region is CASSLDLAGGSYGELFF. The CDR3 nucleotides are TGTGCCAGCAGCTTGGATCTAGCGGGAGGATCGTACGGGGAGCTGTTTTTT.

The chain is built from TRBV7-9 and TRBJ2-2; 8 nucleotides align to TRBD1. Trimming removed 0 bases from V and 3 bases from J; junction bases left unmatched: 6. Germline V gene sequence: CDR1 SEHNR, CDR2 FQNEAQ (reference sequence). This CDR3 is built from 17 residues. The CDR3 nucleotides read TGTGCCAGCAGCTTAGCAGCAGGACAGGGTTACACCGGGGAGCTGTTTTTT. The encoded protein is CASSLAAGQGYTGELFF.

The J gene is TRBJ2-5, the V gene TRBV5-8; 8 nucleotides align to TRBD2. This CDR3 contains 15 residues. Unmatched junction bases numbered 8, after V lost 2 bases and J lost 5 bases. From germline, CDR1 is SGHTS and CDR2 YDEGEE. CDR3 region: CASSFARSGGETQYF. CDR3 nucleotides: TGTGCCAGCAGCTTCGCTCGGTCGGGGGGGGAGACCCAGTACTTC.

CDR3 protein: CASSNRQGNTEAFF. The CDR3 DNA follows: TGTGCCAGCAGCAACCGACAGGGGAACACTGAAGCTTTCTTT. The V call is TRBV7-9, the J call TRBJ1-1, with TRBD1 matching 7 bases. Germline V gene sequence: CDR1 SEHNR, CDR2 FQNEAQ (reference sequence). The CDR3 contains 14 residues. V dropped 5 bases and J dropped 1; count of bases not matched to a gene: 4.

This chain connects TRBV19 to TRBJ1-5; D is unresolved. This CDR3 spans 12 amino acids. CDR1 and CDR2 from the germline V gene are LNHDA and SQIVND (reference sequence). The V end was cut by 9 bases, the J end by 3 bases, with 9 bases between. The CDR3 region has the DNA TGTGCCAGCAGTCGAGTCAATCAGCCCCAGCATTTT. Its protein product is CASSRVNQPQHF.

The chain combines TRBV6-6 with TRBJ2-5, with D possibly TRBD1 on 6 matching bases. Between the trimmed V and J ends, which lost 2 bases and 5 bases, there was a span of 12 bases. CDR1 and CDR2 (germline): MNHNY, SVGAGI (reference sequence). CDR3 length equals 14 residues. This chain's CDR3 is CASSYIWQGETQYF. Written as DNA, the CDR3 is TGTGCCAGCAGTTACATATGGCAGGGGGAGACCCAGTACTTC.

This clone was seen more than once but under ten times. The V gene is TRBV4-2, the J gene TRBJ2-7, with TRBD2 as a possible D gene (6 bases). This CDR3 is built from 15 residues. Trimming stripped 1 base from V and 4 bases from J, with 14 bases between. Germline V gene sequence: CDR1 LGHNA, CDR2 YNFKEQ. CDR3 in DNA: TGTGCCAGCAGCCAAGTGGCTTCTAGCGCGTACGAGCAGTACTTC. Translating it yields CASSQVASSAYEQYF.

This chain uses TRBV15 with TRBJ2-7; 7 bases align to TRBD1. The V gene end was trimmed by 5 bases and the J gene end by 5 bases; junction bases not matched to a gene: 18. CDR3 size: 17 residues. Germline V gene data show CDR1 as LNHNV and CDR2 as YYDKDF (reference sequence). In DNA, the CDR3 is TGTGCCACCAGCGTAGGGGCCCCCTACAACAGGGGCCACGAGCAGTACTTC. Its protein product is CATSVGAPYNRGHEQYF. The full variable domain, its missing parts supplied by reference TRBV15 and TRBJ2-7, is DAMVIQNPRYQVTQFGKPVTLSCSQTLNHNVMYWYQQKSSQAPKLLFHYYDKDFNNEADTPDNFQSRRPNTSFCFLDIRSPGLGDTAMYLCATSVGAPYNRGHEQYFGPGTRLTVT.

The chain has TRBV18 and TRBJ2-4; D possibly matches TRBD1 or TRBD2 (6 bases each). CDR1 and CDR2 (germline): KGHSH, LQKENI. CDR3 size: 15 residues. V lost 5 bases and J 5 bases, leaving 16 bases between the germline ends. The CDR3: CASSTGQRRENIQYF. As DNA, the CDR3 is TGTGCCAGCTCAACCGGACAGCGGAGGGAAAACATTCAGTACTTC.

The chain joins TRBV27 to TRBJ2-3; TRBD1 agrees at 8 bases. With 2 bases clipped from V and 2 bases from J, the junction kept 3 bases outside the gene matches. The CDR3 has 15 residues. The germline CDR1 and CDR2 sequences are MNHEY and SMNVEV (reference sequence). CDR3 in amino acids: CASSLDRGPTDTQYF. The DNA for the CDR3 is TGTGCCAGCAGTTTAGACAGGGGTCCCACAGATACGCAGTATTTT.

CDR3 sequence (DNA): TGCGCCAGCAGCTCCACTAGCGGGGGGGTTGGCACAGATACGCAGTATTTT. Amino acids: CASSSTSGGVGTDTQYF. The chain joins TRBV5-1 to TRBJ2-3; 13 positions agree with TRBD2. CDR3 length equals 17 residues. After removal of 3 bases from V and 1 base from J, the junction contained 5 bases not matched to a gene. Germline values: CDR1 SGHRS, CDR2 YFSETQ.

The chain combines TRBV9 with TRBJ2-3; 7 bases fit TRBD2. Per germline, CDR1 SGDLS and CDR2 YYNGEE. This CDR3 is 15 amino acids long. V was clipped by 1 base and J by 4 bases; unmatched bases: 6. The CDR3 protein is CASSVFGGDPDTQYF. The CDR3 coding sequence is TGTGCCAGCAGCGTATTTGGGGGGGACCCAGATACGCAGTATTTT. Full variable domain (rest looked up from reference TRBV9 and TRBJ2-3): DSGVTQTPKHLITATGQRVTLRCSPRSGDLSVYWYQQSLDQGLQFLIQYYNGEERAKGNILERFSAQQFPDLHSELNLSSLELGDSALYFCASSVFGGDPDTQYFGPGTRLTVL.

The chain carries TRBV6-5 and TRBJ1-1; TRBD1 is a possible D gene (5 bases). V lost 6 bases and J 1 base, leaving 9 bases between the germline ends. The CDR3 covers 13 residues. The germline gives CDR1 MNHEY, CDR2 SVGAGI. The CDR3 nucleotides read TGTGCCAGCAGCATTACAGGGAACACTGAAGCTTTCTTT. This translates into CASSITGNTEAFF.